A single sample is the source of the 18 T cell receptor beta chains below, sequenced in a study of T cells after yellow fever vaccination. One entry per CDR3 protein, called by TCRdb with MiXCR from the 5' RACE reads. The sample shows some 300,000 distinct CDR3 sequences, around 8.1% of them seen only once. Sequencing used PBMCs, obtained approximately 40 days after the first yellow fever vaccination. The origin of the receptors is a man aged 18 to 29 who received the YFV17D yellow fever vaccine.

This clonotype came up a few times. The chain has TRBV13 and TRBJ1-6; D perhaps matches TRBD1 (6 bases). CDR1 is PRHDT, CDR2 FYEKMQ, per germline (reference sequence). This CDR3 is 16 amino acids long. The germline V and J ends were trimmed by 4 bases and 8 bases, with 18 bases remaining between them. This chain's CDR3 is CASSSRPDSPYSPLHF. In DNA form, the CDR3 reads TGTGCCAGCAGCTCGAGACCGGACAGTCCATATTCACCCCTCCACTTT.

The genes are TRBV14 and TRBJ1-6, with no clear D. The CDR3 sequence is 12 residues long. Germline values: CDR1 SGHDN, CDR2 FVKESK. The V end was cut by 0 bases, the J end by 11 bases, with 5 bases between. CDR3 sequence reads: CASSQDRTPLHF. The CDR3 DNA reads TGTGCCAGCAGCCAAGATCGGACACCCCTCCACTTT.

This chain uses TRBV4-1 with TRBJ2-3; tentative D call: TRBD1 (6 bases). Trimming shortened V by 0 bases and J by 5 bases, and 15 bases separated the two germline ends. Germline CDR1 reads MGHRA; CDR2 reads YSYEKL. The CDR3 has 16 amino acids. CDR3 amino acids: CASSQDEAAGVDTQYF. The DNA of the CDR3 is TGCGCCAGCAGCCAAGATGAGGCGGCAGGGGTAGATACGCAGTATTTT.

This clonotype came up a few times. The V call is TRBV19, the J call TRBJ2-2, with D perhaps TRBD2 (5 bases). Looked up from germline, CDR1 is LNHDA and CDR2 is SQIVND (reference sequence). CDR3 length equals 17 residues. V was cut by 6 bases and J by 0 bases, with 17 bases left in between. The CDR3 loop is CASRDPTGKTNTGELFF. The DNA for the CDR3 is TGTGCCAGTAGAGACCCGACGGGAAAAACGAACACCGGGGAGCTGTTTTTT.

In the case of this clonotype: A read error may account for a junction end that differs from germline. The chain recombines TRBV4-1 with TRBJ1-1, with TRBD1 identical over 7 bases. Germline CDR1 reads MGHRA; CDR2 reads YSYEKL. The CDR3 totals 16 residues. CDR3 sequence reads: CTSSQFPGTENTEAFF. CDR3 in DNA: TGCACCAGCAGCCAATTCCCCGGGACAGAGAACACTGAAGCTTTCTTT.

This clonotype was counted only a few times. This chain's CDR3 is CASSAPDKASYEQYF. Here the CDR3 DNA reads TGTGCCAGCAGCGCCCCCGACAAGGCCTCCTACGAGCAGTACTTC. The chain couples TRBV7-9 to TRBJ2-7; no clear D. Between the trimmed V and J ends, which lost 5 bases and 0 bases, there was a span of 14 bases. There are 15 residues in the CDR3. CDR1 and CDR2 (germline): SEHNR, FQNEAQ (reference sequence). Full variable domain (remainder filled in from reference TRBV7-9 and TRBJ2-7): DTGVSQNPRHKITKRGQNVTFRCDPISEHNRLYWYRQTLGQGPEFLTYFQNEAQLEKSRLLSDRFSAERPKGSFSTLEIQRTEQGDSAMYLCASSAPDKASYEQYFGPGTRLTVT.

This clonotype appeared many times. Here the CDR3 DNA reads TGTGCCACCAGCAGAGCGGTGACCACAGATACGCAGTATTTT. Its translation: CATSRAVTTDTQYF. The rearrangement uses TRBV15 and TRBJ2-3; D uncertain. There are 14 residues in the CDR3. CDR1 and CDR2 (germline): LNHNV, YYDKDF (reference sequence). Trimming cost V 1 base and J 2 bases, with 7 bases left between them. Supplemented by reference TRBV15 and TRBJ2-3, the full variable domain reads DAMVIQNPRYQVTQFGKPVTLSCSQTLNHNVMYWYQQKSSQAPKLLFHYYDKDFNNEADTPDNFQSRRPNTSFCFLDIRSPGLGDTAMYLCATSRAVTTDTQYFGPGTRLTVL.

The genes are TRBV28 and TRBJ1-4, with D possibly matching TRBD1 (6 bases). The CDR3 spans 13 residues. V lost 5 bases to trimming and J lost 7 bases, with 11 bases between them. Germline CDR1 MDHEN, CDR2 SYDVKM. The chain's CDR3 is CASSGHRAEKLFF. The CDR3 DNA follows: TGTGCCAGCAGTGGCCACAGGGCTGAAAAACTGTTTTTT.

This clonotype was detected only a few times. The CDR3 is CASGVSKDYEQYF. In nucleotides, the CDR3 is TGTGCCAGCGGCGTCAGTAAAGACTACGAGCAGTACTTC. The chain joins TRBV6-1 to TRBJ2-7; D remains unclear. CDR1 and CDR2 from the germline V gene are MNHNS and SASEGT. V was cut by 8 bases and J by 3 bases, with 14 bases left in between. The CDR3 is made up of 13 amino acids.

The gene calls are TRBV7-2 and TRBJ2-3; tentatively, D is TRBD2 (6 bases). The germline CDR1 and CDR2 sequences are SGHTA and FQGNSA. V lost 5 bases to trimming and J lost 1 base, with 13 bases between them. CDR3 length equals 15 residues. CDR3 region: CASSAYAGRTDTQYF. In nucleotides, the CDR3 is TGTGCCAGCAGCGCATACGCGGGGCGCACAGATACGCAGTATTTT.

V and J are TRBV7-2 and TRBJ2-5; 7 bases are a match to TRBD2. After removal of 1 base from V and 5 bases from J, the junction contained 10 bases not matched to a gene. CDR1 and CDR2 (germline): SGHTA, FQGNSA. CDR3 length: 16 residues. The CDR3 DNA is TGTGCCAGCAGCTTAGGGCGCGGCGGGGGTCACGAGACCCAGTACTTC. This sequence encodes CASSLGRGGGHETQYF.

Only a few counts were recorded for this clonotype. This chain links TRBV7-2 with TRBJ1-5; 7 nucleotides align to TRBD1. Germline CDR1 and CDR2: SGHTA and FQGNSA. The trim removed 2 bases at V and 6 bases at J, leaving 10 bases unmatched. The CDR3 extends over 16 amino acids. The chain's CDR3 is CASSLNGRGTGQPQHF. The CDR3 nucleotides are TGTGCCAGCAGCTTAAATGGCAGGGGGACCGGTCAGCCCCAGCATTTT.

This clonotype was recorded a few times. The CDR3 region has the DNA TGCAGCGTTGACATAGCAAGACCAAACACTGAAGCTTTCTTT. This sequence encodes CSVDIARPNTEAFF. V usage is TRBV29-1 and J usage is TRBJ1-1; D gene ambiguous. Germline V gene lookup returns CDR1 SQVTM and CDR2 ANQGSEA. V lost 3 bases to trimming and J lost 2 bases, with 13 bases between them. This CDR3 region has 14 residues.

This clonotype has just a few counts. The genes are TRBV4-3 and TRBJ1-4; the match to TRBD1 covers 11 bases. Germline V CDR1 and CDR2: LGHNA, YSLEER. V dropped 3 bases and J dropped 7; count of bases not matched to a gene: 7. The CDR3 spans 16 residues. Here the CDR3 DNA reads TGCGCCAGCAGCCAGGATCCGGGACAGGGGGGTGAAAAACTGTTTTTT. This gives the protein CASSQDPGQGGEKLFF.

V usage is TRBV27 and J usage is TRBJ1-2; 8 bases align to TRBD1. Germline CDR1 MNHEY, CDR2 SMNVEV (reference sequence). The length of the CDR3 is 13 residues. With 1 base clipped from V and 11 bases from J, the junction kept 6 bases outside the gene matches. CDR3 nucleotides: TGTGCCAGCAGTTTATATCAGGGGGCAGAATACACCTTC. Protein sequence: CASSLYQGAEYTF.

The chain is built from TRBV29-1 and TRBJ2-7; no definite D call. The CDR3 spans 12 residues. The V end was cut by 7 bases, the J end by 2 bases, with 12 bases between. Germline values: CDR1 SQVTM, CDR2 ANQGSEA. The CDR3: CSALVIPYEQYF. The CDR3 coding sequence is TGCAGCGCCCTGGTTATCCCCTACGAGCAGTACTTC.

This clonotype came up many times. The CDR3 nucleotides are TGTGCCAGCAGTCCCTCCCGGGGCTCTGGGGCCAACGTCCTGACTTTC. Translation gives CASSPSRGSGANVLTF. The chain has TRBV7-9 and TRBJ2-6, with D tentatively TRBD2 (5 bases). Germline CDR1 is SEHNR and CDR2 is FQNEAQ (reference sequence). The CDR3 totals 16 residues. Trimming took off 6 bases at V and 0 bases at J, with 12 bases between the two ends.

The chain has TRBV28 and TRBJ2-3; D not resolved. From germline, CDR1 is MDHEN and CDR2 SYDVKM. The CDR3 runs to 13 residues. V was shortened by 8 bases and J by 6 bases, with 15 bases between the two germline ends. The CDR3 nucleotides read TGTGCCAGCGGGTCAGGTAGTTTGGATACGCAGTATTTT. This sequence encodes CASGSGSLDTQYF.